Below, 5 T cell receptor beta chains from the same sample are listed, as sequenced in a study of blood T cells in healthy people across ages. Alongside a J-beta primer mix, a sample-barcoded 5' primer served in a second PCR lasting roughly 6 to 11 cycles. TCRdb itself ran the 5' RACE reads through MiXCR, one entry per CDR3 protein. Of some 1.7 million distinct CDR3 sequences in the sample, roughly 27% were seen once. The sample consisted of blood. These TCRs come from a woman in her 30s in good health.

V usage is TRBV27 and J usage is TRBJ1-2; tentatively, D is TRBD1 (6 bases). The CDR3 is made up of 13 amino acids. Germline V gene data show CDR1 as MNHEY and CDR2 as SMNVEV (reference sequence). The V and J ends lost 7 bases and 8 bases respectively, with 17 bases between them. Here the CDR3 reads CASIPRGEVGYTF. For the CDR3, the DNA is TGTGCCAGCATCCCCAGGGGCGAAGTAGGCTACACCTTC.

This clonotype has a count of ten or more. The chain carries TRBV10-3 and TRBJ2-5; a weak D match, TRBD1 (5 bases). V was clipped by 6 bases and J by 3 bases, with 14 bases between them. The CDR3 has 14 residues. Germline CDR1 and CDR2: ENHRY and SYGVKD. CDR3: CAIRSGQGKETQYF. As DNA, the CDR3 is TGTGCCATCAGGAGTGGGCAGGGTAAAGAGACCCAGTACTTC.

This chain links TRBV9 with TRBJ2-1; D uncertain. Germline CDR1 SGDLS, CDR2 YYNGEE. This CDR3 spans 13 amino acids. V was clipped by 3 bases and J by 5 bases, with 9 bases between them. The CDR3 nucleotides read TGTGCCAGCAGCGGAATCAATGACAATGAGCAGTTCTTC. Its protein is CASSGINDNEQFF.

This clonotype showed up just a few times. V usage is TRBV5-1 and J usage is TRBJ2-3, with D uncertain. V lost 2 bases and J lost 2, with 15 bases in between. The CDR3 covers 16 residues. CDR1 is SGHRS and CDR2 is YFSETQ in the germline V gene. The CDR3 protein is CASSFSSGTATDTQYF. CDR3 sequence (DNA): TGCGCCAGCAGCTTTTCTTCCGGAACGGCCACAGATACGCAGTATTTT.

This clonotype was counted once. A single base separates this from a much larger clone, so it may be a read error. The CDR3 loop is CASSFDKVGEKLFF. The CDR3 bases are TGTGCCAGCAGTTTCGACAAGGTAGGCGAAAAACTGTTTTTT. The gene calls are TRBV12-3 or TRBV12-4 and TRBJ1-4; D unclear. V was pared by 3 bases and J by 8 bases, with 13 bases between. The CDR3 totals 14 residues.